Described below is a single T cell receptor (beta chain) sequence and its context. The antigen is undetermined. Only in-frame clones appear in the TCRdb table, and some are missing; sequencing was by immunoSEQ multiplex PCR. The sample has about 54,000 clones, 80% to 90% seen once. The data belong to a study of a mutant IDH1 vaccine in newly diagnosed glioma. About the study: There were roughly 62% males and approximately 38% females among treated patients, whose mean age was approximately 38 years. Antecedent treatment encompassed radiotherapy, temozolomide, or their combination; the majority received both.

CDR1 is MNHEY, CDR2 SVGAGI, per germline. The V and J ends lost 6 bases and 7 bases respectively, with 18 bases between them. CDR3 length: 14 amino acids. General study findings and limits: Changes in the top peripheral T cell clonotypes seemingly had no bearing on pseudoprogression.

Time point defined: baseline, week 1 (first vaccination visit). Treatment reported: pre-vaccination baseline after standard-of-care therapy. Each of the donors came in with new WHO grade 3 or 4 astrocytomas that were IDH1-mutant and ATRX-lost. V usage is TRBV6-5 and J usage is TRBJ1-2; no firm D call. This sequence originates from a man aged 18 to 35 with glioma. The input for sequencing was PBMCs, taken from a glioma patient treated with radiotherapy, temozolomide or both. CDR3 sequence reads: CASSPGGFNPGYTF. CDR3 in DNA: TGTGCCAGCAGCCCCGGCGGCTTTAATCCTGGCTACACCTTC.